The 21 T cell receptor beta chains below all came from one sample that was sequenced in a study of blood T cell repertoires in COVID-19. Sequenced by immunoSEQ multiplex PCR; TCRdb stores in-frame clones only, minus some. The sample holds about 170,000 clones, 70% to 90% seen once. The specimen sequenced was peripheral blood. These receptors all stem from an elderly man with COVID-19, enrolled during active disease.

The J gene is TRBJ1-4, the V gene TRBV9, with TRBD1 as a possible D gene (5 bases). The V end was cut by 7 bases, the J end by 7 bases, with 11 bases between. Germline V gives CDR1 SGDLS, CDR2 YYNGEE. The CDR3 length is 12 residues. The CDR3 here is CASWGELEKLFF. CDR3 sequence (DNA): TGTGCCAGCTGGGGGGAACTTGAAAAACTGTTTTTT.

The table lists this clone with a count of one. The gene calls are TRBV6-6 and TRBJ1-4; possibly TRBD1 for D (6 bases). Looked up from germline, CDR1 is MNHNY and CDR2 is SVGAGI (reference sequence). Trimming removed 7 bases at V and 1 base at J, with 13 bases between. The CDR3 spans 15 residues. DNA of the CDR3: TGTGCCAGCACCAACGTAGGGGGAACTAATGAAAAACTGTTTTTT. The encoded protein is CASTNVGGTNEKLFF.

V and J are TRBV28 and TRBJ2-7; 10 positions match TRBD1. Unmatched junction bases numbered 13, after V lost 2 bases and J lost 3 bases. This CDR3 is built from 18 residues. The germline V gene has CDR1 MDHEN and CDR2 SYDVKM. CDR3 coding DNA: TGTGCCAGCAGTTTAATCCCAGGGACAGGGGCCGGGGACTACGAGCAGTACTTC. This translates into CASSLIPGTGAGDYEQYF.

This clone was picked up many times. This rearrangement joins TRBV6-1 to TRBJ1-2; 9 bases map to TRBD1. CDR1 is MNHNS, CDR2 SASEGT, per germline. This CDR3 has 15 residues. V was clipped by 2 bases and J by 7 bases; unmatched bases: 8. CDR3 nucleotides: TGTGCCAGCAGTGAACTGGGACAGGGAATAGCTGGCTACACCTTC. It encodes CASSELGQGIAGYTF.

This rearrangement joins TRBV6-5 to TRBJ2-7, with 7 bases fitting TRBD1. The CDR3 runs 13 residues. The trim removed 6 bases at V and 5 bases at J, leaving 7 bases unmatched. Germline V gives CDR1 MNHEY, CDR2 SVGAGI. Here the CDR3 reads CASRPQGFNEQYF. The CDR3 DNA reads as TGTGCCAGCAGACCACAGGGGTTCAACGAGCAGTACTTC.

The genes are TRBV7-9 and TRBJ1-1, with TRBD1 identical over 9 bases. The CDR3 is made up of 14 amino acids. Trimming at V came to 1 base and at J to 6 bases, leaving 3 bases not matched to a gene. CDR1 SEHNR and CDR2 FQNEAQ come from the germline V gene (reference sequence). The CDR3 here is CASSLGTGAPEAFF. CDR3 nucleotide sequence: TGTGCCAGCAGCTTAGGGACAGGGGCCCCTGAAGCTTTCTTT. Full variable domain (rest looked up from reference TRBV7-9 and TRBJ1-1): DTGVSQNPRHKITKRGQNVTFRCDPISEHNRLYWYRQTLGQGPEFLTYFQNEAQLEKSRLLSDRFSAERPKGSFSTLEIQRTEQGDSAMYLCASSLGTGAPEAFFGQGTRLTVV.

The chain is built from TRBV4-2 and TRBJ2-5, with 7 bases fitting TRBD1. Germline V lookup: CDR1 LGHNA, CDR2 YNFKEQ. J was trimmed by 1 base and V by 1 base; bases with no gene match: 6. This CDR3 contains 16 residues. The CDR3 nucleotides read TGTGCCAGCAGCCAAGCACCGGGACAGCTCCAAGAGACCCAGTACTTC. It encodes CASSQAPGQLQETQYF.

This clone was seen only a few times. The rearrangement joins TRBV6-4 to TRBJ2-4, with D uncertain. V lost 6 bases and J lost 4, with 16 bases in between. CDR1 MRHNA and CDR2 SNTAGT come from the germline V gene. CDR3 size: 15 residues. CDR3 coding DNA: TGTGCCAGCAGGACCCTGGGCCCGGAAAAAAACATTCAGTACTTC. Translating it yields CASRTLGPEKNIQYF.

The chain employs TRBV6-5 and TRBJ1-1; 7 nucleotides agree with TRBD1. This CDR3 contains 13 residues. With 6 bases clipped from V and 6 bases from J, the junction kept 7 bases outside the gene matches. CDR1 and CDR2 (germline): MNHEY, SVGAGI. This CDR3 is CASSVQGGSEAFF. The CDR3 DNA follows: TGTGCCAGCAGCGTTCAGGGGGGCTCTGAAGCTTTCTTT.

The chain joins TRBV2 to TRBJ2-1; 10 bases align to TRBD1. CDR1 and CDR2 (germline): SNHLY, FYNNEI. This CDR3 is 13 amino acids long. The junction had 1 base not matched to a gene; V was cut back by 8 bases and J by 3 bases. CDR3 protein: CASRDRGYNEQFF. The CDR3 nucleotides are TGTGCCAGCCGGGACAGGGGCTACAATGAGCAGTTCTTC.

This clone was seen more than once but under ten times. V usage is TRBV5-6 and J usage is TRBJ1-2; D call uncertain. This CDR3 has 12 residues. Per the germline V gene, CDR1 is SGHDT and CDR2 is YYEEEE. The V gene lost 3 bases and the J gene lost 8 bases, with 11 bases spanning the gap. The CDR3 DNA reads TGTGCCAGCAGCTCTCTTTTACTAGGCTACACCTTC. Translating gives CASSSLLLGYTF.

The chain uses TRBV5-4 and TRBJ2-7, with no clear D. V was cut by 0 bases and J by 0 bases, with 4 bases left in between. The CDR3 sequence is 13 residues long. Per germline, CDR1 SGHNT and CDR2 YYREEE (reference sequence). CDR3 DNA sequence: TGTGCCAGCAGCTTGGTAAACTCCTACGAGCAGTACTTC. Protein: CASSLVNSYEQYF. The whole variable domain, filled in from reference TRBV5-4 and TRBJ2-7, reads ETGVTQSPTHLIKTRGQQVTLRCSSQSGHNTVSWYQQALGQGPQFIFQYYREEENGRGNFPPRFSGLQFPNYSSELNVNALELDDSALYLCASSLVNSYEQYFGPGTRLTVT.

This clone was counted a single time. The J gene is TRBJ1-5, the V gene TRBV6-2 or TRBV6-3; TRBD1 matches 7 bases. The CDR3 length is 17 residues. Losses at the gene ends were 0 bases for V and 6 bases for J; bases not matched to a gene: 11. The germline gives CDR1 MNHEY, CDR2 SVGEGT. As DNA, the CDR3 is TGTGCCAGCAGTTACTCCGTTACAGGGGCGCGAGGTCAGCCCCAGCATTTT. Its protein is CASSYSVTGARGQPQHF.

The chain employs TRBV7-2 and TRBJ2-1; 10 nucleotides align to TRBD2. The CDR3 sequence is 15 residues long. V gave up 4 bases and J gave up 8 bases; unmatched junction bases: 8. CDR1 and CDR2 (germline): SGHTA, FQGNSA. DNA of the CDR3: TGTGCCAGCAGCTCGGGACTAGCGAAAAGGGATGAGCAGTTCTTC. It translates to CASSSGLAKRDEQFF.

This chain links TRBV9 with TRBJ1-3; unclear D gene. CDR1 and CDR2 from the germline V gene are SGDLS and YYNGEE. The CDR3 is made up of 12 amino acids. Trimming left V 0 bases short and J 8 bases short, with 6 bases between. The CDR3 DNA sequence: TGTGCCAGCAGCGTAGGGAGTGACACCATATATTTT. Encoded protein: CASSVGSDTIYF.

The chain couples TRBV9 to TRBJ2-3; 15 nucleotides agree with TRBD2. This CDR3 is built from 18 residues. J was trimmed by 6 bases and V by 0 bases; bases with no gene match: 8. The germline V gene has CDR1 SGDLS and CDR2 YYNGEE. This chain's CDR3 is CASSVVGLAGGPGDTQYF. As DNA, the CDR3 is TGTGCCAGCAGCGTAGTCGGACTAGCGGGGGGGCCGGGGGATACGCAGTATTTT.

This clone was counted once. The rearrangement links TRBV28 to TRBJ1-2; 8 bases match TRBD1. Per the germline V gene, CDR1 is MDHEN and CDR2 is SYDVKM. The ends lost 6 bases at V and 3 bases at J; junction bases unmatched: 9. This CDR3 contains 15 residues. CDR3 sequence (DNA): TGTGCCAGCAGACGATTCGGACAGGGCGACTATGGCTACACCTTC. Its protein product is CASRRFGQGDYGYTF.

The rearrangement links TRBV3-1 (or the pseudogene TRBV3-2) to TRBJ2-7, with TRBD2 as a possible D gene (5 bases). The ends were cut back, 6 bases at V and 3 bases at J, with 12 bases in the middle. The germline CDR1 and CDR2 sequences are LGHDT and YNNKEL (reference sequence). The CDR3 loop spans 13 amino acids. The CDR3 protein is CASRGDCYYEQYF. CDR3 nucleotide sequence: TGTGCCAGCAGGGGAGACTGCTACTACGAGCAGTACTTC.

This chain uses TRBV5-6 with TRBJ2-7, with D perhaps matching TRBD1 (5 bases). The CDR3 runs to 17 residues. Germline V gives CDR1 SGHDT, CDR2 YYEEEE. Trimming cost V 4 bases and J 0 bases, with 20 bases left between them. CDR3 DNA: TGTGCCAGCAGCCTTACCCCCCCGGAACAGGCCTCCTACGAGCAGTACTTC. Its translation is CASSLTPPEQASYEQYF.

In the case of this clone: Other DNA sequences in the same sample also yield this CDR3. This chain uses TRBV7-9 with TRBJ1-1, with D possibly matching TRBD1 (6 bases). V was pared by 3 bases and J by 1 base, with 9 bases between. Per germline, CDR1 SEHNR and CDR2 FQNEAQ (reference sequence). CDR3 length: 14 residues. CDR3 sequence reads: CASSLGASNTEAFF. The DNA of the CDR3 is TGTGCCAGCAGCTTGGGGGCCTCGAACACTGAAGCTTTCTTT.

Points on this clone: Sequence at one end of the junction differs from germline and may be a read error. CDR3 DNA: TGTGCCGGCAGTAACGGGGGGAACTATGGCTACACCTTC. Encoded protein: CAGSNGGNYGYTF. The V call is TRBV6-5, the J call TRBJ1-2; TRBD1 is a possible D gene (5 bases). The germline V gene has CDR1 MNHEY and CDR2 SVGAGI. The CDR3 has 13 residues.